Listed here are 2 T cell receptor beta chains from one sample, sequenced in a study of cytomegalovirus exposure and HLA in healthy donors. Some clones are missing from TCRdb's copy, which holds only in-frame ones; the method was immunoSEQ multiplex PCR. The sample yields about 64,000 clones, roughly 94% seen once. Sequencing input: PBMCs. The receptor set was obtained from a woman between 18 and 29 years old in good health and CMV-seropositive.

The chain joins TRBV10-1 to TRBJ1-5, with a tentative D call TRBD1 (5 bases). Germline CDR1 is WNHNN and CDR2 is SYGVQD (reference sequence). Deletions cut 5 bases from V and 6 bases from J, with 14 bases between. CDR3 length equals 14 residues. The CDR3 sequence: CASSHGGAGQPQHF. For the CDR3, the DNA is TGCGCCAGCAGTCACGGGGGTGCGGGTCAGCCCCAGCATTTT.

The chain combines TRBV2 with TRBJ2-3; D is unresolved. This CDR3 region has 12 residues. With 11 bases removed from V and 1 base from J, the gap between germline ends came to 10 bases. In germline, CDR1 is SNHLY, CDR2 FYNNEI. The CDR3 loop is CACAPGTDTQYF. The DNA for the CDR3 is TGTGCCTGTGCGCCGGGCACAGATACGCAGTATTTT.